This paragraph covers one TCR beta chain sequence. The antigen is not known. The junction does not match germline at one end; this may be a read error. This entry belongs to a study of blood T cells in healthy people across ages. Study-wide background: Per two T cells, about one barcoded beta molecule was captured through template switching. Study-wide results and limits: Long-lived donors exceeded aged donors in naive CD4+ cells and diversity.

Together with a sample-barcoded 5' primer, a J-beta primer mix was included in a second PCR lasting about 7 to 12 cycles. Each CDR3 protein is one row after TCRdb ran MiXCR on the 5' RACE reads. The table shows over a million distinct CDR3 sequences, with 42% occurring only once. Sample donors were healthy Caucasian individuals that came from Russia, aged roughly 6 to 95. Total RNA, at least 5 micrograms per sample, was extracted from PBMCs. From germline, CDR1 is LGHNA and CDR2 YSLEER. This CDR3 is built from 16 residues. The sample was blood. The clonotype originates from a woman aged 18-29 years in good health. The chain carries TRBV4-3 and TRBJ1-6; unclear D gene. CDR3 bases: TGCGCCAGCAACCAAATGGGTGGCAGTAAGGTTTCACCCCTCCACTTT. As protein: CASNQMGGSKVSPLHF.